The 23 T cell receptor beta chains given below trace back to one sample, sequenced in a study of blood T cells in healthy people across ages. Primed by a sample-barcoded 5' primer and a J-beta primer mix, a second PCR proceeded for 7 to 11 cycles. MiXCR was run by TCRdb on the 5' RACE reads, yielding one entry per CDR3 protein. The sample consists of roughly 1,700,000 distinct CDR3 sequences, under 30% of them appearing once. Sequencing was done on a sample of blood. These receptors originate from a woman in her twenties or thirties in good health.

V usage is TRBV3-1 and J usage is TRBJ2-7; D perhaps matches TRBD1 (6 bases). CDR1 is LGHDT, CDR2 YNNKEL, per germline (reference sequence). Trimming cost V 2 bases and J 6 bases, with 20 bases left between them. The CDR3 is 16 residues long. CDR3 amino acids: CASSQSRGGFFSEQYF. As DNA, the CDR3 is TGTGCCAGCAGCCAAAGCAGGGGTGGGTTTTTTTCCGAGCAGTACTTC.

At least ten counts were recorded for this clonotype. The chain uses TRBV14 and TRBJ2-5, with 10 bases lining up with TRBD1. CDR1 and CDR2 (germline): SGHDN, FVKESK. CDR3 length equals 15 residues. The V and J ends lost 0 bases and 5 bases, in that order; junction bases with no gene match: 3. In DNA, the CDR3 is TGTGCCAGCAGCCAAGACGACAGGGGGCGGGAGACCCAGTACTTC. It translates to CASSQDDRGRETQYF.

In its sample, this clonotype was seen a few times. This chain connects TRBV7-9 to TRBJ2-3; D could derive from TRBD1 or TRBD2 (5 bases each). The length of the CDR3 is 13 residues. Germline V gene lookup returns CDR1 SEHNR and CDR2 FQNEAQ (reference sequence). Trimming shortened V by 5 bases and J by 5 bases, and 11 bases separated the two germline ends. The CDR3 DNA is TGTGCCAGCAGCGACGGGGCAAAAGATACGCAGTATTTT. As protein: CASSDGAKDTQYF.

This clonotype has more than one count but fewer than ten. This chain uses TRBV19 with TRBJ2-7, with D perhaps assigned TRBD1 or TRBD2 (5 bases each). Germline V lookup: CDR1 LNHDA, CDR2 SQIVND (reference sequence). The CDR3 spans 16 residues. V was trimmed by 5 bases and J by 1 base, leaving 18 bases between them. In nucleotides, the CDR3 is TGTGCCAGTAGTTCTTATTCCGGGACGATTTCCTACGAGCAGTACTTC. Translation: CASSSYSGTISYEQYF.

This clonotype was detected a few times. The CDR3, as DNA: TGTGCCAGCAGTGAAGTACTAGCGGGAGTCGGTGAGCAGTTCTTC. Its protein is CASSEVLAGVGEQFF. The chain recombines TRBV2 with TRBJ2-1, with 11 bases that match TRBD2. The CDR3 runs 15 residues. The V segment lost 1 base and the J segment 9 bases; nucleotides outside the gene matches: 5. Germline CDR1 and CDR2: SNHLY and FYNNEI.

This clonotype was picked up a small number of times. The CDR3 sequence is CASSPPSKAFF. In DNA form, the CDR3 reads TGCGCCAGCAGCCCCCCATCCAAAGCTTTCTTT. V and J are TRBV5-1 and TRBJ1-1; D is uncertain. There are 11 residues in the CDR3. Between the trimmed V and J ends, which lost 4 bases and 9 bases, there was a span of 10 bases. Germline V CDR1 and CDR2: SGHRS, YFSETQ.

This clonotype occurred many times. CDR3 sequence reads: CASRAGASAETQYF. The CDR3 coding sequence is TGTGCCAGCAGGGCCGGGGCTTCGGCGGAGACCCAGTACTTC. V and J are TRBV7-9 and TRBJ2-5; D might be TRBD1 or TRBD2, each matching 5 bases. The CDR3 is 14 residues long. Germline assignment: CDR1 SEHNR and CDR2 FQNEAQ (reference sequence). Between the trimmed V and J ends, which lost 6 bases and 5 bases, there was a span of 16 bases.

This clonotype was counted a few times. The chain employs TRBV7-2 and TRBJ1-2, with TRBD1 matching over 10 bases. The CDR3 length is 15 residues. Germline V lookup: CDR1 SGHTA, CDR2 FQGNSA. The junction had 5 bases not matched to a gene; V was cut back by 5 bases and J by 2 bases. DNA of the CDR3: TGTGCCAGCAGCCTTGACAGGGGGCGCAACTATGGCTACACCTTC. Translating gives CASSLDRGRNYGYTF.

The chain joins TRBV5-1 to TRBJ2-4; 8 bases line up with TRBD1. V was pared by 1 base and J by 0 bases, with 9 bases of the junction left unmatched. The CDR3 runs to 18 residues. Germline V CDR1 and CDR2: SGHRS, YFSETQ. This CDR3 reads CASSLRTGLDLAKNIQYF. CDR3 bases: TGCGCCAGCAGCTTGAGGACAGGGTTGGATCTAGCCAAAAACATTCAGTACTTC.

This clonotype was detected only a few times. V is TRBV12-3 or TRBV12-4 and J is TRBJ2-2; 12 bases are shared with TRBD1. J gave up 5 bases and V 10 bases, and 11 bases lay outside the gene matches. This CDR3 is built from 16 residues. Here the CDR3 reads CANRQTGQGATGELFF. CDR3 nucleotides: TGTGCCAACAGGCAAACGGGACAGGGGGCGACCGGGGAGCTGTTTTTT.

The CDR3 DNA sequence: TGTGCCAGCAGCCAAGGTCTGGGACAGGGCAACGAGCAGTACTTC. This encodes CASSQGLGQGNEQYF. The chain is built from TRBV3-1 and TRBJ2-7, with TRBD1 identical over 9 bases. The germline V gene has CDR1 LGHDT and CDR2 YNNKEL (reference sequence). Trimming cost V 1 base and J 5 bases; bases outside gene matches: 6. The CDR3 has 15 residues.

The V call is TRBV28, the J call TRBJ2-5; D call uncertain. The germline V gene encodes CDR1 MDHEN and CDR2 SYDVKM. The V gene lost 8 bases and the J gene lost 1 base, with 8 bases spanning the gap. This CDR3 is 12 amino acids long. CDR3 protein: CASGVLQETQYF. The CDR3 region has the DNA TGTGCCAGCGGCGTCCTCCAAGAGACCCAGTACTTC.

In regard to this clonotype: The junction departs from germline at one end; a sequencing error may be responsible. V is TRBV7-3 and J is TRBJ1-1, with TRBD1 matching 8 bases. This CDR3 is 13 amino acids long. Germline V gives CDR1 SGHTA, CDR2 FQGTGA. The CDR3 bases are TGTACCAGCAGCCCTACAGGGGGCACTGAAGCTTTCTTT. Encoded protein: CTSSPTGGTEAFF.

This chain links TRBV6-5 with TRBJ2-7; D is perhaps TRBD2 (5 bases). Germline assignment: CDR1 MNHEY and CDR2 SVGAGI. Trimming cost V 6 bases and J 0 bases, with 12 bases left between them. The CDR3 runs 14 residues. CDR3 sequence: CASRREASSYEQYF. The CDR3 DNA is TGTGCCAGCAGACGGGAAGCGAGCTCCTACGAGCAGTACTTC.

The chain is built from TRBV21-1 and TRBJ1-2; TRBD1 is the table's D call, not checked against the DNA. TRBV21-1 is noted as a pseudogene. The CDR3 consists of 15 residues. CDR3 in amino acids: CASRSNDREPYGYTF. CDR3 nucleotide sequence: TGTGCCAGCAGGTCGAATGACAGGGAGCCCTATGGCTACACCTTC.

This clonotype occurred a few times. This rearrangement joins TRBV18 to TRBJ2-1, with D perhaps given as TRBD1 or TRBD2 (6 bases each). The germline V and J ends were trimmed by 1 base and 9 bases, with 22 bases remaining between them. There are 17 residues in the CDR3. The V gene's germline CDR1 is KGHSH and CDR2 LQKENI. The CDR3 DNA is TGTGCCAGCTCACCACGGGGGGCGACCCGCAGGGGAGGTGAGCAGTTCTTC. This codes for CASSPRGATRRGGEQFF.

The chain recombines TRBV7-6 with TRBJ1-1; no clear D gene. V lost 2 bases to trimming and J lost 5 bases, with 18 bases between them. The CDR3 has 16 residues. Germline loops: CDR1 SGHVS, CDR2 FNYEAQ. CDR3 amino acids: CASSLTAAVMGTEAFF. The CDR3 region has the DNA TGTGCCAGCAGCTTAACTGCCGCGGTCATGGGGACTGAAGCTTTCTTT.

The chain couples TRBV5-1 to TRBJ2-1, with D perhaps assigned TRBD1 or TRBD2 (6 bases each). Trimming pared 7 bases from V and 3 bases from J, leaving 14 bases between. Germline V gene lookup returns CDR1 SGHRS and CDR2 YFSETQ. The CDR3 extends over 14 amino acids. CDR3 loop: CASEEGGIYNEQFF. For the CDR3, the DNA is TGCGCCAGCGAGGAGGGGGGCATCTACAATGAGCAGTTCTTC.

This clonotype was observed many times. The chain is built from TRBV15 and TRBJ2-3; D ambiguous. The germline CDR1 and CDR2 sequences are LNHNV and YYDKDF (reference sequence). This CDR3 region has 13 residues. The V end was cut by 3 bases, the J end by 0 bases, with 4 bases between. In DNA, the CDR3 is TGTGCCACCAGCAGTCTTAGCACAGATACGCAGTATTTT. The encoded protein is CATSSLSTDTQYF.

The count of this clonotype is one. The V and J genes are TRBV2 and TRBJ2-5, with D possibly being TRBD1 (6 bases). CDR1 and CDR2 (germline): SNHLY, FYNNEI. There are 14 residues in the CDR3. The germline V and J ends were trimmed by 1 base and 6 bases, with 12 bases remaining between them. The CDR3 DNA is TGTGCCAGCAGTGAAGAGTGGGGGCGGCAGACCCAGTACTTC. Translation: CASSEEWGRQTQYF.

This clonotype was seen just once. This chain uses TRBV10-1 with TRBJ1-1; tentatively, D is TRBD1 (5 bases). Looked up from germline, CDR1 is WNHNN and CDR2 is SYGVQD (reference sequence). The germline V and J ends were trimmed by 3 bases and 7 bases, with 9 bases remaining between them. This CDR3 contains 12 residues. CDR3 in DNA: TGCGCCAGCAGTGAAAACGGGGGTGAAGCTTTCTTT. Amino acid sequence: CASSENGGEAFF.

The chain employs TRBV11-2 and TRBJ2-2; the D is unclear. Germline lookup yields CDR1 SGHAT and CDR2 FQNNGV. V lost 1 base, J lost 8 bases, and 8 bases lay in between. The CDR3 extends over 13 amino acids. The CDR3 loop is CASSLVVGGELFF. In nucleotides, the CDR3 is TGTGCCAGCAGCTTAGTAGTAGGAGGGGAGCTGTTTTTT.

The J gene is TRBJ2-1, the V gene TRBV5-1, with D hard to call. The CDR3 is made up of 14 amino acids. The germline gives CDR1 SGHRS, CDR2 YFSETQ. Trimming pared 10 bases from V and 4 bases from J, leaving 18 bases between. The CDR3 here is CARTDSSFYNEQFF. DNA for the CDR3: TGCGCCCGCACGGATAGCAGCTTTTACAATGAGCAGTTCTTC.